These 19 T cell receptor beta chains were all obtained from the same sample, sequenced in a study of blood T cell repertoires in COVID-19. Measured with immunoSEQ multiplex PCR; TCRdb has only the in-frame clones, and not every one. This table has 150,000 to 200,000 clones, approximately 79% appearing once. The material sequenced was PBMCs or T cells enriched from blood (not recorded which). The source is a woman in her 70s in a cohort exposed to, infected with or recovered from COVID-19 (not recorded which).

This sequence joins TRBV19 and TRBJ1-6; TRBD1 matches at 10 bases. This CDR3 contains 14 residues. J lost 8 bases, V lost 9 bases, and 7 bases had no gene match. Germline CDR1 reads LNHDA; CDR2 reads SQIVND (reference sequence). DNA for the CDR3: TGTGCCAGGGAAGGGGGGACAGGGGATTCACCCCTCCACTTT. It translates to CAREGGTGDSPLHF.

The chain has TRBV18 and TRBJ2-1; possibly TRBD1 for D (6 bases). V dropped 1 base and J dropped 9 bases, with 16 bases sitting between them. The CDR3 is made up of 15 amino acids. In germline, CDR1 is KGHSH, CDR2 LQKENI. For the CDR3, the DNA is TGTGCCAGCTCACCACGAAGATCAGGGGCTGGTGAGCAGTTCTTC. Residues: CASSPRRSGAGEQFF.

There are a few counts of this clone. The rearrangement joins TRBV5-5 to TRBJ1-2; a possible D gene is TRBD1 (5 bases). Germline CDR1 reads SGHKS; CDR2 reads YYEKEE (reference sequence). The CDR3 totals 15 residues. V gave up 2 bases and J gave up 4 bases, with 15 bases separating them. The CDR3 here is CASSLGVVRGYGYTF. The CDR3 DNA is TGTGCCAGCAGCTTAGGGGTAGTTCGTGGCTATGGCTACACCTTC.

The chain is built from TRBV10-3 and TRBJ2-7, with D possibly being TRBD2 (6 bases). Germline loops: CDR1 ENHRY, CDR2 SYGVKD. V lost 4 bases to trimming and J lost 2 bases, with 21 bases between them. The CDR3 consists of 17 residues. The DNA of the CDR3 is TGTGCCATCAGTGGGCATAAGGCGGGGTTTGGAACCTACGAGCAGTACTTC. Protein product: CAISGHKAGFGTYEQYF.

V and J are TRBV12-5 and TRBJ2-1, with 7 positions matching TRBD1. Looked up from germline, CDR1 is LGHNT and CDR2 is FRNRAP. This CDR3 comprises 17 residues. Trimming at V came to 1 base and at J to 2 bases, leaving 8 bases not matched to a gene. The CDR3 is CASGLDTTGKTYNEQFF. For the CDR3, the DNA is TGTGCTAGTGGTTTGGATACGACAGGGAAAACCTACAATGAGCAGTTCTTC.

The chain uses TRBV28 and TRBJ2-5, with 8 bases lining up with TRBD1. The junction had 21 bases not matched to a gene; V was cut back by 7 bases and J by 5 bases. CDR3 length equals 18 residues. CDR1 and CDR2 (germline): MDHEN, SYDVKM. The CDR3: CASTPLPGGAKMRETQYF. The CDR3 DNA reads TGTGCCAGCACTCCTCTCCCAGGGGGCGCGAAAATGAGGGAGACCCAGTACTTC.

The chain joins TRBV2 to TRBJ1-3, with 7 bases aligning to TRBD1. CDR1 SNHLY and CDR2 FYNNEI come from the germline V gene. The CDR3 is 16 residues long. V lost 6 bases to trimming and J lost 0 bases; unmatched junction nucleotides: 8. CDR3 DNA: TGTGCCAGCAGCAGAGACAGGGAATACTCTGGAAACACCATATATTTT. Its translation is CASSRDREYSGNTIYF.

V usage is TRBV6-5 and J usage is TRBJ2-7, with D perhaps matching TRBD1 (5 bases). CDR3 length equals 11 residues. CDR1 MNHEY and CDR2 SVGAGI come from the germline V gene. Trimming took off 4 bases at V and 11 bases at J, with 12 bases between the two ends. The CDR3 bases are TGTGCCAGCAGTTCTACGACAGAGGAGTACTTC. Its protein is CASSSTTEEYF.

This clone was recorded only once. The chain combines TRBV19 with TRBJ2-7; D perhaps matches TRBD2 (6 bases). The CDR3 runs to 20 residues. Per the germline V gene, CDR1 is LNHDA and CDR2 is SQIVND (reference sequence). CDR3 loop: CGPVRYYRGLPSIPAYEQYF. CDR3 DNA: TGTGGTCCAGTACGATATTATCGGGGGTTGCCCTCAATTCCAGCCTACGAGCAGTACTTC.

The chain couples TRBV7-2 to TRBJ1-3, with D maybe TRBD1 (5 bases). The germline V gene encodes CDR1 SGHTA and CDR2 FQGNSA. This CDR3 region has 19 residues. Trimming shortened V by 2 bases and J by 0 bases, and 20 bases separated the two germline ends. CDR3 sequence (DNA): TGTGCCAGCAGCTTACTCGGGACTCCCCTCGGAGCCTCTGGAAACACCATATATTTT. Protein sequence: CASSLLGTPLGASGNTIYF.

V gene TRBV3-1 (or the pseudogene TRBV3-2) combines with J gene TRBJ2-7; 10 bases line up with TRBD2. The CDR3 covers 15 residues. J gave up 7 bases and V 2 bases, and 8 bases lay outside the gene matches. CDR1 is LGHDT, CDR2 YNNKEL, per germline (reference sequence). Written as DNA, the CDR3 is TGTGCCAGCAGCCAACAAGCGGGAGGGCGTAGGGAGCAGTACTTC. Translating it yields CASSQQAGGRREQYF.

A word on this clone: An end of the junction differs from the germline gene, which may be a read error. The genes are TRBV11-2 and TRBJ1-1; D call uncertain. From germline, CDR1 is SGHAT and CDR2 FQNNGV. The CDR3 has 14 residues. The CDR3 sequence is CASSLGGLNTEAFF. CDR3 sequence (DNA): TGTGCCAGCAGTTTAGGCGGGTTGAACACTGAAGCTTTCTTT.

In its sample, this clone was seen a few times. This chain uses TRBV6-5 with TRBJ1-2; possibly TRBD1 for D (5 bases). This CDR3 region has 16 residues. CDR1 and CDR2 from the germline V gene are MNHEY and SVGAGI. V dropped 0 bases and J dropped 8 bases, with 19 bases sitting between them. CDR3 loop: CASSYSSGRGSFGYTF. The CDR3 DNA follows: TGTGCCAGCAGTTACTCGTCCGGTCGGGGGAGTTTCGGCTACACCTTC.

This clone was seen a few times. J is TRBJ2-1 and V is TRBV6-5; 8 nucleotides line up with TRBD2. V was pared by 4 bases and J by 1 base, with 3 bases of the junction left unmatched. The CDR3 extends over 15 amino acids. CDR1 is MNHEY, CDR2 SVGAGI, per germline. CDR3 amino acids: CASSSSGGSYNEQFF. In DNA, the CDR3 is TGTGCCAGCAGTTCAAGCGGGGGATCCTACAATGAGCAGTTCTTC.

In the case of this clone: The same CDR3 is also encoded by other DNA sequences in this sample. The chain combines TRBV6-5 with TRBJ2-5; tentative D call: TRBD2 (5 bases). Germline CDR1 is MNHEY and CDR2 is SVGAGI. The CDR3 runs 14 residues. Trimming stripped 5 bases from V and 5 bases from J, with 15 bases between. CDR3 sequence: CASSRTGLRETQYF. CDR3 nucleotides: TGTGCCAGCAGTCGAACCGGACTTCGGGAGACCCAGTACTTC.

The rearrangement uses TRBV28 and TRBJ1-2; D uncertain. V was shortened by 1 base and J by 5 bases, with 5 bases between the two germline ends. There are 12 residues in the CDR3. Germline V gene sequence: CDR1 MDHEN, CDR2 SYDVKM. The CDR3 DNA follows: TGTGCCAGCAGTTTATTAGATTATGGCTACACCTTC. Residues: CASSLLDYGYTF.

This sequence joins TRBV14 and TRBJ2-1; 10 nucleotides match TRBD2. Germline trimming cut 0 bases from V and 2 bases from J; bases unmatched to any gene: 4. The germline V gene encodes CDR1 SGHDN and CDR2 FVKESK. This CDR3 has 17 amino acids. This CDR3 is CASSQDWGTSAYNEQFF. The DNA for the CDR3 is TGTGCCAGCAGCCAAGATTGGGGGACTAGCGCCTACAATGAGCAGTTCTTC.

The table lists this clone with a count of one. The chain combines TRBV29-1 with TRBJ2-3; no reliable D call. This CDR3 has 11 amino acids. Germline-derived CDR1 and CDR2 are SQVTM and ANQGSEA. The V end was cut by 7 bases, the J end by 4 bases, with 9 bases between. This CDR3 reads CSGYRADTQYF. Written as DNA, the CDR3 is TGCAGCGGATACCGCGCAGATACGCAGTATTTT.

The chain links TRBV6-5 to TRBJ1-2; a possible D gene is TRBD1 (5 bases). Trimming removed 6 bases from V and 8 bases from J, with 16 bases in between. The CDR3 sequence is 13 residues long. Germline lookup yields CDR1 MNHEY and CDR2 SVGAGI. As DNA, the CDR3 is TGTGCCAGCAGCGCCCAGGGTCGCGACGGCTACACCTTC. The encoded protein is CASSAQGRDGYTF.